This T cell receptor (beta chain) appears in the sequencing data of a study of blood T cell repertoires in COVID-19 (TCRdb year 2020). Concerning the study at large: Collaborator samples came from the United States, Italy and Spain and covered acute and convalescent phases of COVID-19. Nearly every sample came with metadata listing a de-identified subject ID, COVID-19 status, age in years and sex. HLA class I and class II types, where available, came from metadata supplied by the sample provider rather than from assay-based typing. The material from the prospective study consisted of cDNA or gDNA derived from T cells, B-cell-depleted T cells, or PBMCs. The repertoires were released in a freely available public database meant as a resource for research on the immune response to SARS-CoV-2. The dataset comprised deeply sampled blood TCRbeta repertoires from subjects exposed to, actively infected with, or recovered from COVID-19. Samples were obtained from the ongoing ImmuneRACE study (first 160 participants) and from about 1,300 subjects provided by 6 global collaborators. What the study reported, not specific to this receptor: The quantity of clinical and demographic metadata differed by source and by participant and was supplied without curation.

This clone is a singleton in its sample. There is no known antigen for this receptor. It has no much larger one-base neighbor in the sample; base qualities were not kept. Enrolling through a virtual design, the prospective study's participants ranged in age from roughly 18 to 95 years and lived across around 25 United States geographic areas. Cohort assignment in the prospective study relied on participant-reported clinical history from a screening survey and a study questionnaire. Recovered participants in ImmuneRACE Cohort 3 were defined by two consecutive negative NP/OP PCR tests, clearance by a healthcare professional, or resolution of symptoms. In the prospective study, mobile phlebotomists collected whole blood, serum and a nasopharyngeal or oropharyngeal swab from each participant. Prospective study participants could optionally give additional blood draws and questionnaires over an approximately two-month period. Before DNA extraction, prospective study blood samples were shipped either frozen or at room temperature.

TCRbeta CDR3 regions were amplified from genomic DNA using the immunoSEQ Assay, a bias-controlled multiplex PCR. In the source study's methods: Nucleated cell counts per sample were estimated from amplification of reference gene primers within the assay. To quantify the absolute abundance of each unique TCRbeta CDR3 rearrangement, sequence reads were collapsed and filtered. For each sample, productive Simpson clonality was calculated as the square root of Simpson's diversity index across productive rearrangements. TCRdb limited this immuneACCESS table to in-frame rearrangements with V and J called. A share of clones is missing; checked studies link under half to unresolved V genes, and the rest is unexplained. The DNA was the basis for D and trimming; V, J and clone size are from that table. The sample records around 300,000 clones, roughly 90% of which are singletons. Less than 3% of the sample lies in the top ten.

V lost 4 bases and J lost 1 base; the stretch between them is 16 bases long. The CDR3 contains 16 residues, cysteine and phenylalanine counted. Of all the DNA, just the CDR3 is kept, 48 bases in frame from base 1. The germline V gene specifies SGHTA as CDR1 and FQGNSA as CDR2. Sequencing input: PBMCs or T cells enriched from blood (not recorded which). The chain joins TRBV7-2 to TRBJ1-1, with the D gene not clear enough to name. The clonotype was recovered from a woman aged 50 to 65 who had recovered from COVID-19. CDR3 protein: CASSSGGIIRNTEAFF. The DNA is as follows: TGTGCCAGCAGCTCCGGAGGGATCATCAGGAACACTGAAGCTTTCTTT.